The clone carrying this T cell receptor (beta chain) turned up a few times. Its antigen remains unidentified. The V gene's germline CDR1 is LNHDA and CDR2 SQIVND (reference sequence). V was trimmed by 8 bases and J by 4 bases, leaving 18 bases between them. This CDR3 is 16 amino acids long. Time point of the sample: patch test 3, about 24 weeks after DPC sensitization. Treatment reported: therapeutic diphenylcyclopropenone sensitization with weekly scalp DPC. The data are from a study of human T cells and chemical hapten exposure. Across the whole study: While the approximately 24-week study was under way, patients received diphenylcyclopropenone on the scalp every week.

General observations from the study: Expanded TCRs grouped into significantly more large CDR3 similarity clusters than controls produced. Donors were affected by alopecia, so their immune reaction might vary from that of healthy individuals.

TCRdb called the RACE reads again in MiXCR, with one record for every CDR3 protein. The table lists around 130,000 distinct CDR3 sequences, roughly 10% of them singletons. The rearrangement uses TRBV19 and TRBJ2-6; no definite D call. The sequence was collected from a woman aged 50 to 60 with alopecia areata. Some clones in this sample may be carry-over from other donors' samples. Here the sequenced sample was whole blood, taken in connection with sensitization to the hapten diphenylcyclopropenone (DPC). The CDR3 bases are TGTGCCAGTCAGCTTTCAACCCGCTCCGGGGCCAACGTCCTGACTTTC. Translated, it gives CASQLSTRSGANVLTF.